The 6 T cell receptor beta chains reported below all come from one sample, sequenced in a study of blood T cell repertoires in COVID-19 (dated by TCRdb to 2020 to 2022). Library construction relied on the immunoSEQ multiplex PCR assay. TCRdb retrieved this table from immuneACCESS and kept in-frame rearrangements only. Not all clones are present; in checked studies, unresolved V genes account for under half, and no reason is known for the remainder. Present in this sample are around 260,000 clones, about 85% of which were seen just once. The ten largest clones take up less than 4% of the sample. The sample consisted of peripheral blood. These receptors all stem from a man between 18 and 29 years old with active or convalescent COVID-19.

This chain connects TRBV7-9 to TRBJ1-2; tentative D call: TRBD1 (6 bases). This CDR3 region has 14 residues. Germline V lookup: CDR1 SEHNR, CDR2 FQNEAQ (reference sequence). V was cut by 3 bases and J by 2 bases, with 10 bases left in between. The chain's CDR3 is CASSFPQGNYGYTF. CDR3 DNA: TGTGCCAGCAGCTTTCCCCAGGGGAACTATGGCTACACCTTC.

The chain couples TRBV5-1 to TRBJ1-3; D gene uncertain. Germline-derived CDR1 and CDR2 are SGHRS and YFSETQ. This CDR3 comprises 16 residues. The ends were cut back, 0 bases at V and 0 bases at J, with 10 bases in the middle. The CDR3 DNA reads TGCGCCAGCAGCTTGGGGGCATCCGCCTCTGGAAACACCATATATTTT. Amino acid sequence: CASSLGASASGNTIYF.

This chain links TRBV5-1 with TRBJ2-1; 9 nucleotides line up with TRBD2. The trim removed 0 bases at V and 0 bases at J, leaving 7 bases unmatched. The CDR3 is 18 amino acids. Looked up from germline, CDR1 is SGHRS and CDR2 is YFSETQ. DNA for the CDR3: TGCGCCAGCAGCTTGGGAGCGGGGGGCCCTAGCTCCTACAATGAGCAGTTCTTC. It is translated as CASSLGAGGPSSYNEQFF.

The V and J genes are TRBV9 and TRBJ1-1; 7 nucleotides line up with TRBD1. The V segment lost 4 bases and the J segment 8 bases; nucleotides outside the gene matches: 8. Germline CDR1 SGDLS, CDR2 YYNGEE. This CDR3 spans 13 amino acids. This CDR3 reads CASSLQDRLEAFF. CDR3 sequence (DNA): TGTGCCAGCAGCCTACAGGACAGGCTAGAAGCTTTCTTT.

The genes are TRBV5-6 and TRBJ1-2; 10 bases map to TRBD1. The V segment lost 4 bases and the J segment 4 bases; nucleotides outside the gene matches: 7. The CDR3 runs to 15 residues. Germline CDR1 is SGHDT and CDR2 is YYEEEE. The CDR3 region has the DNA TGTGCCAGCAGCCGGGGACAGGGGCGTTCCTATGGCTACACCTTC. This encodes CASSRGQGRSYGYTF. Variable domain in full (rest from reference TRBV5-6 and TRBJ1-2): DAGVTQSPTHLIKTRGQQVTLRCSPKSGHDTVSWYQQALGQGPQFIFQYYEEEERQRGNFPDRFSGHQFPNYSSELNVNALLLGDSALYLCASSRGQGRSYGYTFGSGTRLTVV.

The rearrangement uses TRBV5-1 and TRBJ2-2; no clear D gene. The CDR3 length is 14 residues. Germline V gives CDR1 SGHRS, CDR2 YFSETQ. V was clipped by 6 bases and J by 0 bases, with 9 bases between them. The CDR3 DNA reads TGCGCCAGCAAAGCGACCGCGAACACCGGGGAGCTGTTTTTT. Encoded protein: CASKATANTGELFF.